This T cell receptor (beta chain) was recovered during a study of tumor-infiltrating lymphocytes in primary liver carcinoma. The wider study: Roughly 3.5 to 8 million productive TCRbeta reads came from each sample, comparable across tissue types.

The source material, about 18-31 mg of unsorted bulk tissue, was used to co-extract RNA and DNA. None of the patients had received treatment, and all had chronic HBV infection. Five separate regions were sampled from each tumor. Production of TCR beta cDNA used roughly 500 ng total RNA together with a constant-region primer. Libraries covering TCR beta were generated through three nested multiplex PCR rounds (using a slightly modified ARM-PCR). With TRBV1-TRBV30 forward primers and a C-beta reverse primer, the first two PCR rounds were run for roughly 10 cycles each. TCRdb independently ran MiXCR on the multiplex PCR reads; one entry per CDR3 protein. This table has some 32,000 distinct CDR3 sequences, about 79% appearing once. The CDR3 runs 16 residues. V was pared by 6 bases and J by 2 bases, with 17 bases between.

The V gene is TRBV12-3 or TRBV12-4, the J gene TRBJ1-5; TRBD1 might be the D (6 bases). Sequencing used liver tumor tissue from sampling region 5. Regarding subset: tumor region T5, tumor centre. This clonotype was sampled from a man aged 35-49 years with primary liver carcinoma and hepatitis B virus infection. This chain's CDR3 is CASRSQGGHGNQPQHF. CDR3 nucleotide sequence: TGTGCCAGCAGATCCCAAGGGGGACATGGCAATCAGCCCCAGCATTTT.